The present T cell receptor (beta chain) was sequenced within a study of monozygotic twins with inflammatory bowel disease. Study results and caveats: The authors could not tell different T cell subtypes apart. On the inverse Simpson index, IBD patients scored lower for TCRbeta diversity than healthy co-twins.

This CDR3 spans 13 amino acids. Germline CDR1 reads LNHNV; CDR2 reads YYDKDF (reference sequence). TCR libraries were prepared from 3,000 to 3,500 ng total RNA each. After re-calling the 5' RACE reads, TCRdb lists one entry per CDR3 protein, DNA absent. The sample data list just over 300,000 distinct CDR3 sequences. Each donor gave 2.5 ml of peripheral blood. Details on this clonotype: Antigen unknown.

The source material was blood. The gene calls are TRBV15 and TRBJ2-5. The TCR originated in a human donor with ulcerative colitis or Crohn's disease, or a healthy co-twin of an affected twin (not recorded which). Here the CDR3 reads CATSTRPSETQYF.